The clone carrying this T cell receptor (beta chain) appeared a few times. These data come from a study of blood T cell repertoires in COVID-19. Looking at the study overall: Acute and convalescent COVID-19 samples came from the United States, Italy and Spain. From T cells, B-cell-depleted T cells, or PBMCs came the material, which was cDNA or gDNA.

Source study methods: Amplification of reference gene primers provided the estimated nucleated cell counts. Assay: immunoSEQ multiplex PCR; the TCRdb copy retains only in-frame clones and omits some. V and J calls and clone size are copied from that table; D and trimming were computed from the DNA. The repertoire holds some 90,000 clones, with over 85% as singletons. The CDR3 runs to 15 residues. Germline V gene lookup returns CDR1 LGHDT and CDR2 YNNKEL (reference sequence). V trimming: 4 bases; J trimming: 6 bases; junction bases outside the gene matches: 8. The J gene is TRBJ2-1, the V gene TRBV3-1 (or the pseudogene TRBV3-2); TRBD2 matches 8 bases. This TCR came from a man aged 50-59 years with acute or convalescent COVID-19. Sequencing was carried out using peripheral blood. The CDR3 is CASSPGLVGGNEQFF. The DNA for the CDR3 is TGTGCCAGCAGCCCGGGACTAGTCGGGGGCAATGAGCAGTTCTTC.